This entry lists 6 T cell receptor beta chains sequenced from one sample in a study of cytomegalovirus exposure and HLA in healthy donors. Primers for the PCR totalled 60 Vbeta and 13 Jbeta. Method: immunoSEQ multiplex PCR; TCRdb's copy keeps in-frame clones and lacks some. The sample carries 180,000 or so clones, roughly 60% recorded once. Sequenced input: PBMCs. The origin of the receptors is a man aged 40-49 years in good health and CMV-seronegative.

In this sample, this clone turned up a few times. The chain employs TRBV6-5 and TRBJ2-7; 7 bases align to TRBD1. Germline CDR1 MNHEY, CDR2 SVGAGI. This CDR3 spans 13 amino acids. V lost 4 bases to trimming and J lost 3 bases; unmatched junction nucleotides: 3. The CDR3 loop reads CASSSTGNYEQYF. The CDR3 region has the DNA TGTGCCAGCAGTTCGACAGGGAACTACGAGCAGTACTTC.

This clone has only one observation. The chain employs TRBV29-1 and TRBJ2-3; 7 bases fit TRBD2. The ends lost 1 base at V and 0 bases at J; junction bases unmatched: 4. The CDR3 is made up of 15 amino acids. Per germline, CDR1 SQVTM and CDR2 ANQGSEA. The CDR3 sequence is CSVEGWGGSTDTQYF. In DNA, the CDR3 is TGCAGCGTTGAAGGGTGGGGGGGTAGCACAGATACGCAGTATTTT.

The table lists this clone with a few counts. The V gene is TRBV5-1, the J gene TRBJ1-3; D not certain. The length of the CDR3 is 14 residues. V lost 0 bases to trimming and J lost 3 bases, with 7 bases between them. Germline loops: CDR1 SGHRS, CDR2 YFSETQ. The CDR3 bases are TGCGCCAGCAGCTTGGGGGGAGTTGGAAACACCATATATTTT. It yields the protein CASSLGGVGNTIYF.

The rearrangement uses TRBV19 and TRBJ2-6, with TRBD1 identical over 10 bases. Unmatched junction bases numbered 3, after V lost 7 bases and J lost 3 bases. The CDR3 is 15 residues long. Germline CDR1 is LNHDA and CDR2 is SQIVND (reference sequence). The CDR3 nucleotides are TGTGCCAGTATAGGGACAGGGGATGGGGCCAACGTCCTGACTTTC. Translating gives CASIGTGDGANVLTF.

The DNA of the CDR3 is TGCGCCAGCAGCCAAGATGGGGGAGGACGTAATGAAAAACTGTTTTTT. Residues: CASSQDGGGRNEKLFF. This sequence joins TRBV4-1 and TRBJ1-4, with D tentatively TRBD1 (5 bases). V lost 0 bases to trimming and J lost 4 bases, with 12 bases between them. This CDR3 has 16 amino acids. Germline V gives CDR1 MGHRA, CDR2 YSYEKL.

The sample holds a few counts of this clone. As DNA, the CDR3 is TGTGCCAGTAGTCCGGGACACTATAATTCACCCCTCCACTTT. This sequence encodes CASSPGHYNSPLHF. The gene calls are TRBV19 and TRBJ1-6; possibly TRBD1 for D (6 bases). Per the germline V gene, CDR1 is LNHDA and CDR2 is SQIVND (reference sequence). The CDR3 runs to 14 residues. Trimming took off 5 bases at V and 3 bases at J, with 8 bases between the two ends.